One sample yielded the 12 T cell receptor beta chains listed below, sequenced in a study of blood T cell repertoires in COVID-19 (TCRdb year 2020). The library was prepared using the immunoSEQ multiplex PCR assay. In its TCRdb copy, this immuneACCESS table keeps in-frame sequences only and misses some clones. Where compared with another copy, unresolved V genes explain less than half of these, and the others have no known cause. Within this sample are around 86,000 clones, with more than 70% of them counted one time only. The ten most abundant clones make up 6% to 9.5% of the sample. Sequenced: peripheral blood. These receptor sequences come from a human donor with acute or convalescent COVID-19. The donor label of this sample is uncertain.

The rearrangement links TRBV30 to TRBJ1-5; D gene ambiguous. V shed 2 bases and J shed 3 bases, with 8 bases lying between them. The CDR3 totals 13 residues. The germline V gene has CDR1 GTSNPN and CDR2 SVGIG (reference sequence). The CDR3 reads CAWSSQSNQPQHF. DNA of the CDR3: TGTGCCTGGAGTTCACAGTCCAATCAGCCCCAGCATTTT.

The chain couples TRBV9 to TRBJ2-5, with 10 bases identical to TRBD1. This CDR3 has 15 residues. Germline V gene sequence: CDR1 SGDLS, CDR2 YYNGEE. The V and J ends lost 3 bases and 5 bases, in that order; junction bases with no gene match: 7. CDR3 bases: TGTGCCAGCAGCGACCGGGACAGGGGAGCGGAGACCCAGTACTTC. Translation gives CASSDRDRGAETQYF.

This clone was seen once. The chain's CDR3 is CASSVGLAGGNTGELFF. The CDR3, as DNA: TGTGCCAGCAGCGTAGGACTAGCGGGGGGGAACACCGGGGAGCTGTTTTTT. The gene calls are TRBV9 and TRBJ2-2, with 13 bases identical to TRBD2. The CDR3 consists of 17 residues. V dropped 0 bases and J dropped 1; count of bases not matched to a gene: 0. The germline V gene has CDR1 SGDLS and CDR2 YYNGEE.

This chain uses TRBV5-5 with TRBJ2-7, with D perhaps TRBD2 (6 bases). With 0 bases removed from V and 3 bases from J, the gap between germline ends came to 16 bases. Germline assignment: CDR1 SGHKS and CDR2 YYEKEE (reference sequence). CDR3 size: 16 residues. This CDR3 is CASSLDSRGLSYEQYF. As DNA, the CDR3 is TGTGCCAGCAGCTTGGATTCTCGGGGACTGAGCTACGAGCAGTACTTC. The whole variable domain, filled in from reference TRBV5-5 and TRBJ2-7, reads DAGVTQSPTHLIKTRGQQVTLRCSPISGHKSVSWYQQVLGQGPQFIFQYYEKEERGRGNFPDRFSARQFPNYSSELNVNALLLGDSALYLCASSLDSRGLSYEQYFGPGTRLTVT.

As DNA, the CDR3 is TGTGCCAGCAGCCGCCGGGGGAGGTTCTCCTATAATTCACCCCTCCACTTT. Translating gives CASSRRGRFSYNSPLHF. The V and J genes are TRBV3-1 (or the pseudogene TRBV3-2) and TRBJ1-6; the D gene is possibly TRBD1 (5 bases). CDR3 size: 17 residues. Trimming stripped 4 bases from V and 0 bases from J, with 13 bases between. CDR1 is LGHDT, CDR2 YNNKEL, per germline (reference sequence).

CDR3 protein: CASSADRRAFF. CDR3 sequence (DNA): TGTGCCAGCAGTGCGGACAGGCGAGCTTTCTTT. The chain links TRBV6-6 to TRBJ1-1; 7 bases match TRBD1. After removal of 5 bases from V and 10 bases from J, the junction contained 4 bases not matched to a gene. This CDR3 contains 11 residues. Germline CDR1 is MNHNY and CDR2 is SVGAGI (reference sequence).

This clone was observed once. The gene calls are TRBV9 and TRBJ1-2; maybe TRBD1 (5 bases). The CDR3 consists of 15 residues. V lost 5 bases and J lost 3, with 17 bases in between. Germline V gene lookup returns CDR1 SGDLS and CDR2 YYNGEE. CDR3 DNA: TGTGCCAGCAGAAATGGGGGACTCGGGGACTATGGCTACACCTTC. This encodes CASRNGGLGDYGYTF.

The chain combines TRBV18 with TRBJ1-2, with D possibly being TRBD1 (5 bases). The CDR3 runs to 15 residues. Trimming removed 3 bases from V and 8 bases from J, with 19 bases in between. Germline loops: CDR1 KGHSH, CDR2 LQKENI. The CDR3 spells CASSPDGRALRGYTF. CDR3 nucleotides: TGTGCCAGCTCACCGGACGGCAGGGCCCTCCGGGGCTACACCTTC.

The chain has TRBV28 and TRBJ2-7; 10 bases align to TRBD1. Trimming took 4 bases from V and 4 from J; bases not matched to a gene: 4. The CDR3 has 14 amino acids. The germline gives CDR1 MDHEN, CDR2 SYDVKM. In DNA form, the CDR3 reads TGTGCCAGCAGTTCTCCGGGACAGGGGTACGAGCAGTACTTC. Amino acid sequence: CASSSPGQGYEQYF.

This chain links TRBV7-3 with TRBJ1-1; 7 nucleotides line up with TRBD1. J gave up 5 bases and V 5 bases, and 5 bases lay outside the gene matches. CDR1 is SGHTA, CDR2 FQGTGA, per germline. The CDR3 spans 13 residues. CDR3 residues: CASSPQGRTEAFF. CDR3 in DNA: TGTGCCAGCAGCCCACAGGGGCGTACTGAAGCTTTCTTT. Full variable domain (remainder filled in from reference TRBV7-3 and TRBJ1-1): GAGVSQTPSNKVTEKGKYVELRCDPISGHTALYWYRQSLGQGPEFLIYFQGTGAADDSGLPNDRFFAVRPEGSVSTLKIQRTERGDSAVYLCASSPQGRTEAFFGQGTRLTVV.

This rearrangement joins TRBV5-6 to TRBJ2-3; 9 bases fit TRBD1. The V gene's germline CDR1 is SGHDT and CDR2 YYEEEE. J lost 4 bases, V lost 4 bases, and 7 bases had no gene match. The CDR3 totals 15 residues. The CDR3 here is CASSTAGTGSDTQYF. In nucleotides, the CDR3 is TGTGCCAGCAGCACTGCCGGGACAGGGTCAGATACGCAGTATTTT.

The rearrangement links TRBV5-1 to TRBJ2-7; the D gene is possibly TRBD1 (6 bases). This CDR3 contains 14 residues. Trimming stripped 5 bases from V and 2 bases from J, with 14 bases between. Per the germline V gene, CDR1 is SGHRS and CDR2 is YFSETQ. For the CDR3, the DNA is TGCGCCAGCAGTCAGGGGATCAAAACCTACGAGCAGTACTTC. Amino acid sequence: CASSQGIKTYEQYF.